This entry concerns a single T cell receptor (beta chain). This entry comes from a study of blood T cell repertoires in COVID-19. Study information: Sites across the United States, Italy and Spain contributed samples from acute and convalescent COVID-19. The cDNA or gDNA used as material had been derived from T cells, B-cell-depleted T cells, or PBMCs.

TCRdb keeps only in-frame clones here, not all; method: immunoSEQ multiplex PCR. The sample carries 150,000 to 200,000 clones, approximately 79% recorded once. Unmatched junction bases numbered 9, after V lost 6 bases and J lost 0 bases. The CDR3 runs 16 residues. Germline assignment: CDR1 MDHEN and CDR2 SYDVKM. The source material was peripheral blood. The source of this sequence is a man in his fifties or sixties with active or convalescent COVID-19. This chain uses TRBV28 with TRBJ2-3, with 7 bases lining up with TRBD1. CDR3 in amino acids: CASRTGALASTDTQYF. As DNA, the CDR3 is TGTGCCAGCAGAACAGGGGCCCTAGCTAGCACAGATACGCAGTATTTT.